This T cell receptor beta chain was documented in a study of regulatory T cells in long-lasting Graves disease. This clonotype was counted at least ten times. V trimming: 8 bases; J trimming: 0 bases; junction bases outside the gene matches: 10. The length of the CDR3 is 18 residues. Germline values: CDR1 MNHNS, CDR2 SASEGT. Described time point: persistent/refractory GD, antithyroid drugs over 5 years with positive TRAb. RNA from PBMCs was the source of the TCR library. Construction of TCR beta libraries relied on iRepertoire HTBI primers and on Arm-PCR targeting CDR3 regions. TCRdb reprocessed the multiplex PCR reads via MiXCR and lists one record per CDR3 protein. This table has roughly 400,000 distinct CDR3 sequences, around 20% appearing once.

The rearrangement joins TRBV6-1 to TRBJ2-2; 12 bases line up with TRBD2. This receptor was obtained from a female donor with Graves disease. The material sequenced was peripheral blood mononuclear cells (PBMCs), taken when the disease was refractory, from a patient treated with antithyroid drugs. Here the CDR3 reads CASDQGTSGYPNTGELFF. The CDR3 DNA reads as TGTGCCAGCGACCAGGGGACTAGCGGGTATCCGAACACCGGGGAGCTGTTTTTT.